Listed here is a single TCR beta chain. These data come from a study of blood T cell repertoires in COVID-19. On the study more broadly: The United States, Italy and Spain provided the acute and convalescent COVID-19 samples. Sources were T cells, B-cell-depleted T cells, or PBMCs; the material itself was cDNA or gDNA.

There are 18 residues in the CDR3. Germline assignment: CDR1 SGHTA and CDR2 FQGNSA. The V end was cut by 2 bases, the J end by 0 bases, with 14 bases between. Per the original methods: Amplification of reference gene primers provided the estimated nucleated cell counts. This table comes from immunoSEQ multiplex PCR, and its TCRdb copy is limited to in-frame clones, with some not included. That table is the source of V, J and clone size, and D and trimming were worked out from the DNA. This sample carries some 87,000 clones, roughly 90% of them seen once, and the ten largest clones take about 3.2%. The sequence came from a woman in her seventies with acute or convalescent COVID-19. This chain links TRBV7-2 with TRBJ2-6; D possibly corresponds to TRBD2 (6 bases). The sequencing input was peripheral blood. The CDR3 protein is CASSLYRGTYSGANVLTF. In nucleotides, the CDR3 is TGTGCCAGCAGCTTATATCGGGGGACCTACTCTGGGGCCAACGTCCTGACTTTC.